This T cell receptor beta chain is drawn from a study of CD8+ T cells in alopecia areata (dated by TCRdb to the late 2010s). With regard to the full study: Treated patients were enrolled in an open-label pilot trial of oral tofacitinib at 5 to 10 mg twice daily for moderate-to-severe alopecia areata. Tofacitinib was administered for 6 to 18 months, and 6 months of follow-up off drug were then conducted to assess delayed response and recurrence. High-throughput TCRbeta sequencing was used to examine T cell clonal expansion in alopecia areata in both the C3H/HeJ mouse model and human patients. Human TCRbeta sequencing covered scalp tissue and sorted CD4+ and CD8+ peripheral blood T cells from patchy and totalis/universalis alopecia areata patients and healthy controls. Biopsies were taken from tofacitinib-treated patients at baseline and at 4 and 24 weeks of treatment, and a later scalp biopsy was taken in several of the tofacitinib-treated patients. Scalp clonality was compared among normal scalp (n=4), patchy alopecia areata scalp (n=8), and alopecia totalis/universalis scalp (n=8). RNA came from the PAXgene miRNA kit for fixed scalp, the miRNeasy kit for PBMCs, and the RNeasy kit for mouse skin. immunoSEQ multiplex PCR using 35 Vbeta forward primers and 13 Jbeta reverse primers was used to amplify TCRbeta CDR3 regions. Study-wide findings and limitations: Higher clonality and more expanded CD8+ clones were observed in lesional scalp than in normal scalp, particularly in alopecia totalis/universalis, a finding suggestive of antigenic drive. Shared TCR sequences between patients were less evident than in mice, which may be partly attributable to HLA diversity in the patient population. Scalp TCR repertoire analysis is complicated because resident alphabeta T cells in normal human skin are also sequenced, whereas mouse skin is dominated by gammadelta T cells.

Receptor libraries were prepared by the immunoSEQ multiplex PCR assay. To provide template for TCR sequencing, every sample had RNA extracted and reverse transcribed into cDNA. SuperScript III was used for first-strand cDNA synthesis, primed with a 2:1 mix of oligo-dT and random hexamers. A synthetic immune receptor repertoire was used to gauge amplification bias, and whatever bias remained was removed computationally. From the authors' description of their analysis: Raw reads were preprocessed to remove errors, and CDR3 was defined according to IMGT conventions as the region from the conserved cysteine to phenylalanine. Clonality was calculated as 1 minus Shannon entropy normalized by log2 of the number of productive unique TCRs. CD4 or CD8 identity of scalp clones was inferred by cross-referencing scalp TCRbeta sequences with sorted blood CD4 and CD8 repertoires. Sourced from immuneACCESS, this table was stored by TCRdb with only in-frame sequences that have V and J called. A share of the clones is absent; for the studies checked, an unresolved V gene accounts for under half, and the remainder has no known explanation. The D gene and trimming were derived from the DNA, and the V and J assignments and clone size from that table. Across this sample there are 90,000 to 100,000 clones, with nearly 45% seen only once. Clones ranked in the top ten supply 0.7% to 0.95% of the sample.

Lesional scalp punch biopsies and peripheral blood were obtained from alopecia areata patients. PBMCs were separated by density centrifugation and stained for CD3, CD4 and CD8, after which CD4+ and CD8+ T cells were sorted on a FACSAria. According to the germline V gene, CDR1 reads SGHVS and CDR2 reads FQNEAQ. V drops 1 base and J drops 4 bases, leaving 16 bases in between. Including the terminal cysteine and phenylalanine, the CDR3 comprises 16 residues. The CDR3 DNA has 48 bases and is translated from base 1. A remark on this clone: Its binding antigen is unknown. Base qualities are not at hand, and no much larger clone is one base apart.

The origin of this receptor is a human donor with alopecia areata. This receptor chain uses TRBV7-8 and TRBJ1-2; the D gene is possibly TRBD1, with 6 bases matching. Sequenced: CD4+ T cells sorted from blood. The sequenced DNA: TGTGCCAGCAGCTTAGGATCGAGGGGGACGAGCTATGGCTACACCTTC. Its translation is CASSLGSRGTSYGYTF.